The entry below describes one T cell receptor beta chain. The data were obtained in a study of T cell clones after liver transplantation. Study-level information: Samples came pre-transplant, pre-randomization before withdrawal, and post-randomization after withdrawal ended.

Germline V lookup: CDR1 LNHDA, CDR2 SQIVND (reference sequence). The CDR3 has 18 amino acids. V was clipped by 3 bases and J by 0 bases; unmatched bases: 8. Profiling relied on immunoSEQ multiplex PCR, and the TCRdb table lists in-frame clones only, not all of them. This repertoire shows roughly 60,000 clones, about 71% found once; its top ten account for about 2.6%. The source is a human patient who received a liver transplant. Some T cells here may be from the graft donor. The chain is built from TRBV19 and TRBJ2-7, with 13 positions matching TRBD2. The material was CD4+ T cells from blood, obtained at the approximately 15-month timepoint. CDR3 bases: TGTGCCAGTAGTATCACCGGGACTAGCGGGACTAGCTCCTACGAGCAGTACTTC. Protein product: CASSITGTSGTSSYEQYF.